The 13 T cell receptor beta chains listed next were all sequenced from one sample in a study of blood T cell repertoires in COVID-19. Assay: immunoSEQ multiplex PCR; the TCRdb copy retains only in-frame clones and omits some. The top ten hold about 29% of the sample, which has about 48,000 clones, roughly nine tenths seen once. The material sequenced was peripheral blood. The receptors come from a woman of 80 years or more with acute or convalescent COVID-19.

The count of this clone is one. V is TRBV9 and J is TRBJ2-5; 9 nucleotides match TRBD2. This CDR3 is built from 17 residues. V gave up 3 bases and J gave up 2 bases; unmatched junction bases: 11. The V gene's germline CDR1 is SGDLS and CDR2 YYNGEE. As DNA, the CDR3 is TGTGCCAGCAGCGACGCCGGGATTAGCGGGGGACAAGAGACCCAGTACTTC. As protein: CASSDAGISGGQETQYF.

This sequence joins TRBV5-1 and TRBJ1-1; TRBD1 agrees at 8 bases. V trimming: 4 bases; J trimming: 1 base; junction bases outside the gene matches: 6. The CDR3 is 15 residues long. The germline V gene has CDR1 SGHRS and CDR2 YFSETQ. CDR3 region: CASSLRTGSNTEAFF. The DNA of the CDR3 is TGCGCCAGCAGCCTGAGGACAGGGTCGAACACTGAAGCTTTCTTT. The full variable domain, in which reference TRBV5-1 and TRBJ1-1 provide the parts outside the CDR3, is KAGVTQTPRYLIKTRGQQVTLSCSPISGHRSVSWYQQTPGQGLQFLFEYFSETQRNKGNFPGRFSGRQFSNSRSEMNVSTLELGDSALYLCASSLRTGSNTEAFFGQGTRLTVV.

This clone showed up just once. The chain links TRBV7-9 to TRBJ1-1; D is possibly TRBD1 (6 bases). CDR3 length equals 15 residues. V lost 5 bases and J 5 bases, leaving 18 bases between the germline ends. CDR1 and CDR2 (germline): SEHNR, FQNEAQ (reference sequence). The CDR3 coding sequence is TGTGCCAGCAGCACCAACAGGGCGGGGGGGACTGAAGCTTTCTTT. It translates to CASSTNRAGGTEAFF.

The chain has TRBV5-1 and TRBJ2-2, with 8 bases that match TRBD1. This CDR3 has 17 residues. Germline CDR1 and CDR2: SGHRS and YFSETQ. J lost 3 bases, V lost 2 bases, and 9 bases had no gene match. CDR3 sequence reads: CASSLLTQGDHTGELFF. In DNA, the CDR3 is TGCGCCAGCAGCTTATTAACACAGGGGGACCACACCGGGGAGCTGTTTTTT.

V gene TRBV18 combines with J gene TRBJ1-1, with D hard to call. Germline CDR1 reads KGHSH; CDR2 reads LQKENI. Between the trimmed V and J ends, which lost 3 bases and 5 bases, there was a span of 13 bases. The CDR3 covers 14 residues. The CDR3 DNA is TGTGCCAGCTCACCGACCCGGGAAGAGACTGAAGCTTTCTTT. This sequence encodes CASSPTREETEAFF.

This rearrangement joins TRBV4-2 to TRBJ1-1; tentatively, D is TRBD1 (5 bases). Germline V gene data show CDR1 as LGHNA and CDR2 as YNFKEQ. V gave up 0 bases and J gave up 4 bases, with 12 bases separating them. The CDR3 length is 15 residues. This CDR3 is CASSQDLGGGTEAFF. The CDR3 DNA sequence: TGTGCCAGCAGCCAAGATCTTGGGGGAGGCACTGAAGCTTTCTTT.

The chain links TRBV7-2 to TRBJ2-3, with TRBD2 matching 9 bases. The CDR3 extends over 16 amino acids. V was pared by 7 bases and J by 4 bases, with 12 bases of the junction left unmatched. Germline lookup yields CDR1 SGHTA and CDR2 FQGNSA. CDR3 nucleotide sequence: TGTGCCAGCACCCCCCAAGCGGGGGGCTGGTCAGATACGCAGTATTTT. It encodes CASTPQAGGWSDTQYF.

CDR3 sequence reads: CASSFGTVMNTEAFF. CDR3 DNA: TGTGCCAGCAGCTTCGGGACAGTTATGAACACTGAAGCTTTCTTT. The chain uses TRBV7-9 and TRBJ1-1; 7 positions match TRBD1. The V gene end was trimmed by 3 bases and the J gene end by 0 bases; junction bases not matched to a gene: 4. This CDR3 contains 15 residues. Looked up from germline, CDR1 is SEHNR and CDR2 is FQNEAQ (reference sequence). Filled out from reference TRBV7-9 and TRBJ1-1, the complete variable domain reads DTGVSQNPRHKITKRGQNVTFRCDPISEHNRLYWYRQTLGQGPEFLTYFQNEAQLEKSRLLSDRFSAERPKGSFSTLEIQRTEQGDSAMYLCASSFGTVMNTEAFFGQGTRLTVV.

The CDR3 coding sequence is TGTGCCAGCAGTTACGCGGGGACCGGATATGGCTACACCTTC. This translates into CASSYAGTGYGYTF. V is TRBV6-5 and J is TRBJ1-2, with D tentatively TRBD1 (5 bases). V was shortened by 2 bases and J by 5 bases, with 12 bases between the two germline ends. Germline CDR1 MNHEY, CDR2 SVGAGI. The CDR3 spans 14 residues.

The gene calls are TRBV18 and TRBJ1-6, with 7 bases fitting TRBD1. V lost 0 bases to trimming and J lost 5 bases; unmatched junction nucleotides: 10. Per germline, CDR1 KGHSH and CDR2 LQKENI. The CDR3 contains 18 residues. CDR3 nucleotides: TGTGCCAGCTCACCACCACCCGGGCGGGACAGAAATAATTCACCCCTCCACTTT. Translating gives CASSPPPGRDRNNSPLHF.

This clone was counted a single time. This sequence joins TRBV20-1 and TRBJ2-1, with 8 bases matching TRBD2. CDR1 is DFQATT and CDR2 is SNEGSKA in the germline V gene (reference sequence). Trimming removed 3 bases from V and 2 bases from J; junction bases left unmatched: 6. There are 15 residues in the CDR3. CDR3: CSASRWRGAYNEQFF. The CDR3 DNA reads TGCAGTGCTAGTCGCTGGCGGGGGGCCTACAATGAGCAGTTCTTC.

The rearrangement joins TRBV4-1 to TRBJ2-2; no clear D gene. Trimming took off 2 bases at V and 4 bases at J, with 8 bases between the two ends. In germline, CDR1 is MGHRA, CDR2 YSYEKL. This CDR3 is built from 14 residues. The CDR3 DNA sequence: TGCGCCAGCAGCCAACCCACGAGCACCGGGGAGCTGTTTTTT. Translated, it gives CASSQPTSTGELFF.

This chain connects TRBV3-1 (or the pseudogene TRBV3-2) to TRBJ2-2; no clear D. The CDR3 runs to 13 residues. V lost 4 bases and J lost 6, with 9 bases in between. Germline CDR1 is LGHDT and CDR2 is YNNKEL (reference sequence). Here the CDR3 reads CASSPLMAGELFF. The CDR3 DNA sequence: TGTGCCAGCAGCCCCCTAATGGCCGGGGAGCTGTTTTTT.